Here is one TCR beta chain with its context. The data were obtained in a study of blood T cell repertoires in COVID-19. Study summary: PBMCs, B-cell-depleted T cells, or T cells were the source of the cDNA or gDNA that made up the material.

Clones were read by immunoSEQ multiplex PCR, and TCRdb kept only the in-frame ones, dropping some. This sample has about 300,000 clones, with 85% to 90% found just once. Those enrolled, adults aged roughly 18 to 90 years, came from about two dozen US areas. Germline V gene data show CDR1 as SGHKS and CDR2 as YYEKEE (reference sequence). V was pared by 0 bases and J by 7 bases, with 3 bases of the junction left unmatched. The CDR3 is 14 amino acids. The receptor was derived from a woman aged 18-29 years who had recovered from COVID-19. The rearrangement links TRBV5-5 to TRBJ1-5; 8 bases match TRBD1. Sequenced: PBMCs or T cells enriched from blood (not recorded which). The CDR3 sequence is CASSLAPGGQPQHF. CDR3 in DNA: TGTGCCAGCAGCTTGGCTCCAGGGGGCCAGCCCCAGCATTTT.